This is a list of T cell receptor beta chains from one sample in a study of identical twins. TCRdb fed the 5' RACE reads into MiXCR, producing one record per CDR3 protein. Of roughly 570,000 distinct CDR3 sequences in the sample, roughly 9.9% were seen once. The sample also formed part of further work on yellow fever vaccine responses in identical twins.

Sequencing used PBMCs. The receptors originated from a young woman in good health. Both conserved end residues are part of each CDR3. A D gene is named only where the DNA matches it firmly. Size tells how often a clone was seen (once, few, many) or the class of an expanded clone, and some rows leave it out.

abundance	v_gene	j_gene	d_gene	len	CDR3nt	CDR3aa
many	TRBV5-8	TRBJ1-2	-	16	TGTGCCAGCAGCCTGGCCAGGCGGACGGATAACTATGGCTACACCTTC	CASSLARRTDNYGYTF
-	TRBV14	TRBJ2-7	-	15	TGTGCCAGCAGCCAAGAAGGGGGAAGATCCTACGAGCAGTACTTC	CASSQEGGRSYEQYF
many	TRBV6-2/TRBV6-3	TRBJ2-7	TRBD1	15	TGTGCCAGCAGTTCCCGGACAGGGGGAGCCTACGAGCAGTACTTC	CASSSRTGGAYEQYF
few	TRBV20-1	TRBJ2-4	TRBD1	16	TGCAGTGTTACCCCGGGACAGGGAATAGCCAAAAACATTCAGTACTTC	CSVTPGQGIAKNIQYF
many	TRBV7-8	TRBJ2-1	TRBD1	18	TGTGCCAGCAGCCCCCTACTGGATACAGGGGTCTCCTACAATGAGCAGTTCTTC	CASSPLLDTGVSYNEQFF
-	TRBV12-3/TRBV12-4	TRBJ1-3	-	15	TGTGCCAGCAGCCTGACACAGGGATCTGGAAACACCATATATTTT	CASSLTQGSGNTIYF
-	TRBV4-2	TRBJ2-1	-	16	TGTGCCAGCAGCCAAGACTCGCAGGGGCGAGGGAATGAGCAGTTCTTC	CASSQDSQGRGNEQFF
-	TRBV12-3/TRBV12-4	TRBJ2-5	TRBD2	15	TGTGCCAGCAGTTTTCCTAGCGGGGGGCGAGAGACCCAGTACTTC	CASSFPSGGRETQYF
many	TRBV12-3/TRBV12-4	TRBJ1-2	TRBD1	15	TGTGCCAGCAGGCCCGGGACAGGGACGAGTTATGGCTACACCTTC	CASRPGTGTSYGYTF
-	TRBV10-3	TRBJ2-1	-	12	TGTGCCATCAGTGAGAATTGGAATGAGCAGTTCTTC	CAISENWNEQFF
many	TRBV7-6	TRBJ1-1	-	11	TGTGCCAGCAGTCGGGGAGCCGAAGCTTTCTTT	CASSRGAEAFF
many	TRBV5-1	TRBJ2-3	TRBD2	18	TGCGCCAGCAGCTTGGAGTTAGCGGGGGGGCCGGGCACAGATACGCAGTATTTT	CASSLELAGGPGTDTQYF
few	TRBV20-1	TRBJ2-7	TRBD2	15	TGCAGTGCTAGAGATCCTAGCGGGAGTTCCCACGAGCAGTACTTC	CSARDPSGSSHEQYF
-	TRBV20-1	TRBJ2-1	TRBD1	15	TGCAGTGCTGAGAAGACAGGGCCCTCCTACAATGAGCAGTTCTTC	CSAEKTGPSYNEQFF
-	TRBV30	TRBJ2-1	-	13	TGTGCCTTTAACCGTGCTAACTACAATGAGCAGTTCTTC	CAFNRANYNEQFF
many	TRBV12-3/TRBV12-4	TRBJ2-4	TRBD2	16	TGTGCCAGCAGCCCGGGACTAGCGGGAGGGCAGGGCATTCAGTACTTC	CASSPGLAGGQGIQYF
few	TRBV6-5	TRBJ1-2	-	11	TGTGCCACCCAGGCAGTGTATGGCTACACCTTC	CATQAVYGYTF
-	TRBV29-1	TRBJ1-1	-	14	TGCAGCGTTGAGGTGGCGTCAGTTAACACTGAAGCTTTCTTT	CSVEVASVNTEAFF
few	TRBV29-1	TRBJ2-3	TRBD1	13	TGCAGCGCCTCGGGACAGCGCACAGATACGCAGTATTTT	CSASGQRTDTQYF
-	TRBV11-2	TRBJ2-2	-	18	TGTGCCAGCGGCTCACCAATTAGCGGTCCATACGACACCGGGGAGCTGTTTTTT	CASGSPISGPYDTGELFF
few	TRBV10-2	TRBJ2-7	TRBD2	15	TGCGCCAGCAGTGATAGAGCGGGAGCGATATACGAGCAGTACTTC	CASSDRAGAIYEQYF
-	TRBV20-1	TRBJ1-3	-	14	TGCAGCACTTTAGGGGCGGACTCTGGAAACACCATATATTTT	CSTLGADSGNTIYF
many	TRBV3-1	TRBJ2-7	-	13	TGTGCCAGCCGGTCTCGGGAAAACTACGAGCAGTACTTC	CASRSRENYEQYF
-	TRBV30	TRBJ1-1	-	12	TGTGCCGAGACAGAGATGAACACTGAAGCTTTCTTT	CAETEMNTEAFF